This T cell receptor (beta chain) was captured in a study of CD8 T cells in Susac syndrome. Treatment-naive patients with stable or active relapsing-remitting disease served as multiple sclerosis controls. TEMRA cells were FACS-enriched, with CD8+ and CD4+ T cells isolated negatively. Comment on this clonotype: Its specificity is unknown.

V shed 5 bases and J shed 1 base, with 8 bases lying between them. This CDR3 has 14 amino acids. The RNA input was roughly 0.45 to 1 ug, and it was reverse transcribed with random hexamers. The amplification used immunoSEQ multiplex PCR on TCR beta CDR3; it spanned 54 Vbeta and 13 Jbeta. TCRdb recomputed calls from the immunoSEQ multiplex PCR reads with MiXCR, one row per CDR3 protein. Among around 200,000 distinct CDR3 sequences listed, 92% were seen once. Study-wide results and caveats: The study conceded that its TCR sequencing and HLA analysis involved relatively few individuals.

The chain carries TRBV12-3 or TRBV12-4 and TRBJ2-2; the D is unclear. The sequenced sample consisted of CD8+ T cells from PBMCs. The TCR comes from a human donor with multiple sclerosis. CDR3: CASSTVLNTGELFF. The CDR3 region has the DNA TGTGCCAGCAGTACCGTCCTGAACACCGGGGAGCTGTTTTTT.